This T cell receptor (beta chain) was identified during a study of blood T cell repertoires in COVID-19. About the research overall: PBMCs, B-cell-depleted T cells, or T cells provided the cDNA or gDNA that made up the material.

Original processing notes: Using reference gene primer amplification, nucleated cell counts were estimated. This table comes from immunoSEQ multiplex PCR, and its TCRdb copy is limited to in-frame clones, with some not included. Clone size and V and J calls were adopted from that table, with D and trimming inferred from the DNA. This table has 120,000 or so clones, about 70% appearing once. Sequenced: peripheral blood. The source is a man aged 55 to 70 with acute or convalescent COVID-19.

The CDR3 is CASTLRGKAEAFF. DNA for the CDR3: TGTGCCAGTACCCTAAGGGGGAAGGCTGAAGCTTTCTTT. The rearrangement uses TRBV19 and TRBJ1-1; tentatively, D is TRBD1 (6 bases). V dropped 7 bases and J dropped 6 bases, with 15 bases sitting between them. This CDR3 contains 13 residues. The germline V gene has CDR1 LNHDA and CDR2 SQIVND (reference sequence).